Listed below are T cell receptor beta chains from one sample, sequenced in a study of neurological immune-mediated disorders. TCRdb processed the 5' RACE reads anew with MiXCR; each CDR3 protein has one entry. The top ten clones hold about 10% of a sample with roughly 50,000 distinct CDR3 sequences, approximately 12% of them seen once. The specimen sequenced was PBMCs. These receptors were taken from a male donor with HTLV-1-associated myelopathy (HAM/TSP). Both conserved end residues are part of each CDR3. D genes are given only for firm matches. The size entry is marked missing in some rows and otherwise reads once, few, many or a size class.

j_gene: TRBJ1-5
d_gene: TRBD1
abundance: few
v_gene: TRBV7-2
CDR3nt: TGTGCCAGCAGGGGACAGGGGAATCAGCCCCAGCATTTT
CDR3aa: CASRGQGNQPQHF

j_gene: TRBJ2-3
d_gene: .
abundance: few
v_gene: TRBV12-3/TRBV12-4
CDR3nt: TGTGCCAGCAGCTTCCGCATGGGGGGGCGGGACACAGATACGCAGTATTTT
CDR3aa: CASSFRMGGRDTDTQYF

j_gene: TRBJ2-1
d_gene: .
abundance: many
v_gene: TRBV5-1
CDR3nt: TGCGCCAGCAGCTTGGCAGCGACCTACAATGAGCAGTTCTTC
CDR3aa: CASSLAATYNEQFF

j_gene: TRBJ1-1
d_gene: .
abundance: many
v_gene: TRBV6-5
CDR3nt: TGTGCCAGCAGTAACGCGGTTCTGGTACCTGAAGCTTTCTTT
CDR3aa: CASSNAVLVPEAFF

j_gene: TRBJ2-1
d_gene: .
abundance: many
v_gene: TRBV27
CDR3nt: TGTGCCAGCAGTTTAAAGGGGACCTTATACAATGAGCAGTTCTTC
CDR3aa: CASSLKGTLYNEQFF

j_gene: TRBJ2-5
d_gene: .
abundance: many
v_gene: TRBV29-1
CDR3nt: TGCAGCGTCCCCAGGGATTGGGAGACCCAGTACTTC
CDR3aa: CSVPRDWETQYF

j_gene: TRBJ2-5
d_gene: .
abundance: many
v_gene: TRBV20-1
CDR3nt: TGCAGTGCTAGACCCGGGACAGAGACCCAGTACTTC
CDR3aa: CSARPGTETQYF

j_gene: TRBJ2-1
d_gene: .
abundance: many
v_gene: TRBV7-2
CDR3nt: TGTGCCAGCAGCTTAGTGTGGGGAGAGCAGTTCTTC
CDR3aa: CASSLVWGEQFF

j_gene: TRBJ2-2
d_gene: .
abundance: .
v_gene: TRBV7-2
CDR3nt: TGTGCCAGCAGCTTCGGGGAGCTGTTTTTT
CDR3aa: CASSFGELFF

j_gene: TRBJ2-3
d_gene: TRBD2
abundance: many
v_gene: TRBV29-1
CDR3nt: TGCAGCGTCCTCGGGGGGGCCTCAGATACGCAGTATTTT
CDR3aa: CSVLGGASDTQYF

j_gene: TRBJ2-7
d_gene: .
abundance: many
v_gene: TRBV10-3
CDR3nt: TGTGCCATCAGTGATGCGGTTTACGAGCAGTACTTC
CDR3aa: CAISDAVYEQYF

j_gene: TRBJ2-1
d_gene: .
abundance: many
v_gene: TRBV28
CDR3nt: TGTGCCAGCAGTTCCCAATACAATGAGCAGTTCTTC
CDR3aa: CASSSQYNEQFF

j_gene: TRBJ1-6
d_gene: TRBD1
abundance: many
v_gene: TRBV20-1
CDR3nt: TGCAGTGCTAGAGTATTTTTCGGGACAGGGAATAATTCACCCCTCCACTTT
CDR3aa: CSARVFFGTGNNSPLHF

j_gene: TRBJ2-5
d_gene: TRBD1
abundance: many
v_gene: TRBV20-1
CDR3nt: TGCAGTGCTAGCTGGGACAGGGTGGAAGAGACCCAGTACTTC
CDR3aa: CSASWDRVEETQYF

j_gene: TRBJ1-1
d_gene: .
abundance: many
v_gene: TRBV7-2
CDR3nt: TGTGCCAGCAGAATCAGGGTAGGGAACACTGAAGCTTTCTTT
CDR3aa: CASRIRVGNTEAFF

j_gene: TRBJ1-6
d_gene: TRBD1
abundance: many
v_gene: TRBV18
CDR3nt: TGTGCCAGCTCACCTCGGCAGGGGGCATATTCACCCCTCCACTTT
CDR3aa: CASSPRQGAYSPLHF

j_gene: TRBJ2-5
d_gene: TRBD2
abundance: few
v_gene: TRBV11-2
CDR3nt: TGTGCCAGCAGCTTAGTGCTAGCGGTAATCCAAGAGACCCAGTACTTC
CDR3aa: CASSLVLAVIQETQYF

j_gene: TRBJ2-5
d_gene: .
abundance: .
v_gene: TRBV15
CDR3nt: TGTGCCACCAGCAGTGGCAGGACACAGTATCAAGAGAGCCAGTACTTC
CDR3aa: CATSSGRTQYQESQYF

j_gene: TRBJ1-6
d_gene: .
abundance: many
v_gene: TRBV20-1
CDR3nt: TGCAGTGCTCGAAAGGGGCGGGATTCACCCCTCCACTTT
CDR3aa: CSARKGRDSPLHF

j_gene: TRBJ1-1
d_gene: .
abundance: many
v_gene: TRBV3-1
CDR3nt: TGTGCCAGCAGCCATAAGAACACTGAAGCTTTCTTT
CDR3aa: CASSHKNTEAFF

j_gene: TRBJ2-1
d_gene: TRBD1
abundance: many
v_gene: TRBV10-3
CDR3nt: TGTGCCATCAGTGACCTAGGACAGGGCAATGAGCAGTTCTTC
CDR3aa: CAISDLGQGNEQFF

j_gene: TRBJ2-5
d_gene: .
abundance: many
v_gene: TRBV20-1
CDR3nt: TGCAGTGCTAGGTGGAGACAAGAGACCCAGTACTTC
CDR3aa: CSARWRQETQYF

j_gene: TRBJ1-2
d_gene: TRBD1
abundance: many
v_gene: TRBV5-6
CDR3nt: TGTGCCAGCAGCCTCCGGGACAGGATTTTAAGGGGCTACACCTTC
CDR3aa: CASSLRDRILRGYTF

j_gene: TRBJ2-2
d_gene: TRBD1
abundance: many
v_gene: TRBV5-1
CDR3nt: TGCGCCAGCAGCTTGACAGGGGGCACCGGGGAGCTGTTTTTT
CDR3aa: CASSLTGGTGELFF

j_gene: TRBJ2-7
d_gene: .
abundance: many
v_gene: TRBV5-1
CDR3nt: TGCGCCAGCAGCGATGTAAAGGCAAGCTACGAGCAGTACTTC
CDR3aa: CASSDVKASYEQYF

j_gene: TRBJ1-6
d_gene: .
abundance: many
v_gene: TRBV20-1
CDR3nt: TGCAGTGCTAGCGTTACCGGGACTGATTATTCACCCCTCCACTTT
CDR3aa: CSASVTGTDYSPLHF

j_gene: TRBJ2-7
d_gene: .
abundance: many
v_gene: TRBV20-1
CDR3nt: TGCAGTGCTGAATCCGTGGGGGCCTCTTCCTACGAGCAGTACTTC
CDR3aa: CSAESVGASSYEQYF

j_gene: TRBJ1-2
d_gene: .
abundance: many
v_gene: TRBV5-1
CDR3nt: TGCGCCAGCAGCATATCACCCGGCTATGGCTACACCTTC
CDR3aa: CASSISPGYGYTF

j_gene: TRBJ2-5
d_gene: .
abundance: many
v_gene: TRBV20-1
CDR3nt: TGCAGTGCTAGAATAGTGGAGACCCAGTACTTC
CDR3aa: CSARIVETQYF

j_gene: TRBJ2-1
d_gene: TRBD2
abundance: .
v_gene: TRBV9
CDR3nt: TGTGCAAGCAGCGCCCGGACTAGCTGGGGACCCTACAATGAGCAGTTCTTC
CDR3aa: CASSARTSWGPYNEQFF

j_gene: TRBJ1-2
d_gene: .
abundance: many
v_gene: TRBV7-9
CDR3nt: TGTGCCAGCAGCCCCGGGGGTGGCAGTAACTATGGCTACACCTTC
CDR3aa: CASSPGGGSNYGYTF

j_gene: TRBJ1-1
d_gene: .
abundance: few
v_gene: TRBV11-3
CDR3nt: TGTGCCACAGCTTCATGGGACACTGAAGCTTTCTTT
CDR3aa: CATASWDTEAFF

j_gene: TRBJ2-1
d_gene: TRBD2
abundance: many
v_gene: TRBV5-1
CDR3nt: TGCGCCAGCAGCCCCACTAGCGGGGGTCATGAGCAGTTCTTC
CDR3aa: CASSPTSGGHEQFF

j_gene: TRBJ1-1
d_gene: .
abundance: many
v_gene: TRBV3-2
CDR3nt: TGTGCCAGCAGCCAAGACTGGAACGAGGGGACAGGAGCTTTCTTT
CDR3aa: CASSQDWNEGTGAFF

j_gene: TRBJ1-1
d_gene: TRBD1
abundance: medium-sized
v_gene: TRBV7-9
CDR3nt: TGTGCCAGCAGCCCGGACAGGGCGGCTGAAGCTTTCTTT
CDR3aa: CASSPDRAAEAFF

j_gene: TRBJ2-3
d_gene: .
abundance: many
v_gene: TRBV6-2/TRBV6-3
CDR3nt: TGTGCCAGCACCCACGGGGATACGCAGTATTTT
CDR3aa: CASTHGDTQYF

j_gene: TRBJ2-1
d_gene: .
abundance: few
v_gene: TRBV4-2
CDR3nt: TGTGCCAGCAGAGGGGATACTGAGCAGTTCTTC
CDR3aa: CASRGDTEQFF

j_gene: TRBJ2-1
d_gene: .
abundance: many
v_gene: TRBV6-2/TRBV6-3
CDR3nt: TGTGCCAGCAGACGAAGGGGGGTACAAGATGAGCAGTTCTTC
CDR3aa: CASRRRGVQDEQFF

j_gene: TRBJ2-5
d_gene: TRBD1
abundance: many
v_gene: TRBV6-5
CDR3nt: TGTGCCAGCAGTTACTCGTTCCAGACAGGGCAAGAGACCCAGTACTTC
CDR3aa: CASSYSFQTGQETQYF

j_gene: TRBJ2-3
d_gene: TRBD2
abundance: few
v_gene: TRBV7-2
CDR3nt: TGTGCCAGCAGCACCGCTAGCGGGGGAGTAGATACGCAGTATTTT
CDR3aa: CASSTASGGVDTQYF

j_gene: TRBJ2-6
d_gene: .
abundance: many
v_gene: TRBV5-1
CDR3nt: TGCGCCAGCAGCCCTGGCAACACCGGGGCCAACGTCCTGACTTTC
CDR3aa: CASSPGNTGANVLTF

j_gene: TRBJ1-2
d_gene: TRBD1
abundance: many
v_gene: TRBV5-1
CDR3nt: TGCGCCAGCGGGACAGGGGATAACTATGGCTACACCTTC
CDR3aa: CASGTGDNYGYTF

j_gene: TRBJ1-6
d_gene: .
abundance: many
v_gene: TRBV5-1
CDR3nt: TGCGCCAGCAGCCCTCACTGGCAGGGAGGCAATTCACCCCTCCACTTT
CDR3aa: CASSPHWQGGNSPLHF

j_gene: TRBJ1-5
d_gene: .
abundance: many
v_gene: TRBV20-1
CDR3nt: TGCAGTGCTAGAGATCCACAGAAATTTAATAGCAATCAGCCCCAGCATTTT
CDR3aa: CSARDPQKFNSNQPQHF

j_gene: TRBJ1-5
d_gene: .
abundance: .
v_gene: TRBV6-2/TRBV6-3
CDR3nt: TGTGCCAGCAGTTTGCATACCACGGGCAATCAGCCCCAGCATTTT
CDR3aa: CASSLHTTGNQPQHF

j_gene: TRBJ2-2
d_gene: .
abundance: .
v_gene: TRBV18
CDR3nt: TGTGCCAGCTCACGCGATAGCTTCCTGGAGCTGTTTTTT
CDR3aa: CASSRDSFLELFF

j_gene: TRBJ2-1
d_gene: .
abundance: few
v_gene: TRBV9
CDR3nt: TGTGCCAGCAGCCAGGATCTGGGGGTCCGGGAGCAGTTCTTC
CDR3aa: CASSQDLGVREQFF

j_gene: TRBJ2-7
d_gene: .
abundance: many
v_gene: TRBV7-2
CDR3nt: TGTGCCAGCAGCCCACCCTCCTACGAGCAGTACTTC
CDR3aa: CASSPPSYEQYF

j_gene: TRBJ2-5
d_gene: TRBD1
abundance: many
v_gene: TRBV20-1
CDR3nt: TGCAGTGCTAGAGTACAGGGGTATTCTCTAGGAGAGACCCAGTACTTC
CDR3aa: CSARVQGYSLGETQYF